This T cell receptor (beta chain) was profiled in a study of blood T cell repertoires in COVID-19. Background on the study: Spain, Italy and the United States supplied samples that represented acute and convalescent COVID-19. PBMCs, B-cell-depleted T cells, or T cells were the source of the cDNA or gDNA that made up the material.

Germline V CDR1 and CDR2: GTSNPN, SVGIG (reference sequence). Trimming removed 0 bases from V and 10 bases from J, with 18 bases in between. The CDR3 length is 15 residues. In the authors' methods: Nucleated cell counts were estimated from reference gene primer amplification. The assay was immunoSEQ multiplex PCR, and TCRdb's table has in-frame clones only and misses some. The DNA gave D and trimming, while V, J and clone size come from that table. The data contain about 27,000 clones, more than 85% of them singletons. Input material: peripheral blood. The origin of this receptor is a human donor with active COVID-19. The donor label of this sample is uncertain. The chain employs TRBV30 and TRBJ1-4, with a weak D call TRBD1 (5 bases). The CDR3 DNA reads TGTGCCTGGAGTGTACCACCCCCTCAGCAGGGAAAACTGTTTTTT. Translation: CAWSVPPPQQGKLFF.